This TCR beta chain is from a study of vaccination and CD4 T cells after COVID-19. The overall study: Each control culture was treated with a CEFX pool, an HIV-1 Nef pool, or no peptide.

The Oncomine TCR Beta short-read assay sequenced DNA from cultured CD4+ T cells. TCRdb re-called the PCR reads through MiXCR, storing one row per CDR3 protein. The sample carries some 16,000 distinct CDR3 sequences, around 60% recorded once. CDR3 size: 12 residues. The germline V gene encodes CDR1 SNHLY and CDR2 FYNNEI. Trimming at V came to 5 bases and at J to 5 bases, leaving 1 base not matched to a gene. Note on this clonotype: Its cognate antigen is unknown.

Treatment reported: approximately nine-day PBMC culture with coronavirus spike peptide pools or control peptides (ViraFEST assay). The study, taken as a whole, reports: Researchers report that 304 of 307 vaccine-specific clones in convalescent patients proved spike mono-reactive.

This chain joins TRBV2 and TRBJ2-7; TRBD1 aligns across 9 bases. This clonotype was sampled from a human donor who had recovered from COVID-19. Sequenced sample: CD4+ T cells from blood, cultured in vitro. The CDR3 sequence: CASSRQGDEQYF. CDR3 nucleotide sequence: TGTGCCAGCAGTAGACAGGGGGACGAGCAGTACTTC.